Following are 26 T cell receptor beta chains from one sample sequenced in a study of blood T cells in healthy people across ages. Combining a sample-barcoded 5' primer with a J-beta primer mix, a second PCR ran for roughly 7 to 11 cycles. TCRdb re-called the 5' RACE reads with MiXCR, one entry per CDR3 protein. The sample holds more than 700,000 distinct CDR3 sequences, 46% seen once. The sequenced material came from blood. The receptors were sampled from a man of 80 years or more in good health.

The V and J genes are TRBV7-8 and TRBJ2-1, with TRBD1 matching 7 bases. Germline lookup yields CDR1 SGHVS and CDR2 FQNEAQ. V lost 3 bases to trimming and J lost 10 bases; unmatched junction nucleotides: 15. The CDR3 has 16 amino acids. The CDR3 loop is CASSFPPGQLIGEQFF. The CDR3 nucleotides read TGTGCCAGCAGCTTCCCTCCGGGACAGTTAATAGGGGAGCAGTTCTTC.

The V gene is TRBV7-9, the J gene TRBJ2-7, with a possible D match to TRBD2 (5 bases). The CDR3 is made up of 15 amino acids. Germline CDR1 and CDR2: SEHNR and FQNEAQ (reference sequence). Trimming took off 3 bases at V and 7 bases at J, with 19 bases between the two ends. The CDR3 here is CASSFTRAAYNEQYF. The CDR3 DNA reads TGTGCCAGCAGCTTTACGCGGGCCGCCTACAATGAGCAGTACTTC.

This clonotype occurred a few times. This sequence joins TRBV29-1 and TRBJ2-7; weak D call: TRBD2 (5 bases). The germline V gene has CDR1 SQVTM and CDR2 ANQGSEA. The CDR3 is made up of 12 amino acids. V was pared by 4 bases and J by 7 bases, with 14 bases between. Here the CDR3 reads CSVVPSFNEQYF. The CDR3 DNA reads TGCAGCGTTGTGCCTAGCTTCAATGAGCAGTACTTC.

The chain uses TRBV24-1 and TRBJ2-7; 7 positions match TRBD1. Per germline, CDR1 KGHDR and CDR2 SFDVKD. The CDR3 runs to 15 residues. V trimming: 4 bases; J trimming: 2 bases; junction bases outside the gene matches: 7. Written as DNA, the CDR3 is TGTGCCACCAGTGAGGGGACAGCAGAGGCCTACGAGCAGTACTTC. Protein product: CATSEGTAEAYEQYF.

This clonotype was counted a few times. The chain is built from TRBV7-3 and TRBJ2-1, with D possibly being TRBD2 (5 bases). The germline V gene has CDR1 SGHTA and CDR2 FQGTGA. V lost 4 bases and J lost 5, with 12 bases in between. The CDR3 consists of 14 residues. CDR3 sequence (DNA): TGTGCCAGCAGCTCATCCGGACTGGACAATGAGCAGTTCTTC. Protein sequence: CASSSSGLDNEQFF.

The V call is TRBV5-1, the J call TRBJ2-1; D remains ambiguous. The CDR3 has 15 residues. The germline V and J ends were trimmed by 1 base and 2 bases, with 10 bases remaining between them. From germline, CDR1 is SGHRS and CDR2 YFSETQ. The CDR3 loop is CASSLSGYTYNEQFF. The DNA of the CDR3 is TGCGCCAGCAGCTTGTCCGGGTATACCTACAATGAGCAGTTCTTC.

This sequence joins TRBV6-2 or TRBV6-3 and TRBJ2-2, with D perhaps TRBD1 (5 bases). CDR3 length: 14 residues. Germline CDR1 MNHEY, CDR2 SVGEGT. The V gene lost 5 bases and the J gene lost 1 base, with 8 bases spanning the gap. CDR3 bases: TGTGCCAGCAGTGGGGCGATGAACACCGGGGAGCTGTTTTTT. This encodes CASSGAMNTGELFF.

This clonotype was picked up a small number of times. The chain is built from TRBV6-1 and TRBJ1-1; possibly TRBD1 for D (6 bases). The CDR3 has 17 amino acids. With 7 bases removed from V and 4 bases from J, the gap between germline ends came to 25 bases. Germline-derived CDR1 and CDR2 are MNHNS and SASEGT. The CDR3 region has the DNA TGTGCCAGCAACAGAAGAATGACCACAGGGAGCGGCACTGAAGCTTTCTTT. Its translation is CASNRRMTTGSGTEAFF.

The DNA of the CDR3 is TGTGCCAGCAGCTTAGCCCCATTGGAGGGCGAGCAGTACTTC. Translating gives CASSLAPLEGEQYF. The V call is TRBV7-2, the J call TRBJ2-5; weak D call: TRBD2 (6 bases). The end of the DNA aligns better with TRBJ2-7, so the J call may be wrong. CDR3 length equals 14 residues. Germline V CDR1 and CDR2: SGHTA, FQGNSA.

The J gene is TRBJ1-3, the V gene TRBV6-6; TRBD1 aligns across 7 bases. Per the germline V gene, CDR1 is MNHNY and CDR2 is SVGAGI (reference sequence). The CDR3 covers 16 residues. The V segment lost 6 bases and the J segment 2 bases; nucleotides outside the gene matches: 10. Written as DNA, the CDR3 is TGTGCCAGCAGCCACGGCGCAGGGGGGACTGGAAACACCATATATTTT. This codes for CASSHGAGGTGNTIYF.

The V call is TRBV5-1, the J call TRBJ2-3; tentative D call: TRBD2 (6 bases). Germline V CDR1 and CDR2: SGHRS, YFSETQ. CDR3 length: 17 amino acids. V lost 0 bases, J lost 1 base, and 15 bases lay in between. CDR3 nucleotide sequence: TGCGCCAGCAGCTTGGTCTATGGGCGGGGACGCACAGATACGCAGTATTTT. Protein product: CASSLVYGRGRTDTQYF.

The chain employs TRBV20-1 and TRBJ1-2; D is possibly TRBD1 (5 bases). The germline V gene encodes CDR1 DFQATT and CDR2 SNEGSKA (reference sequence). This CDR3 contains 13 residues. The V gene lost 5 bases and the J gene lost 1 base, with 11 bases spanning the gap. CDR3 amino acids: CSARDGNNYGYTF. The DNA of the CDR3 is TGCAGTGCTCGGGACGGTAATAACTATGGCTACACCTTC.

The chain couples TRBV9 to TRBJ2-7, with 9 bases that match TRBD2. The tail of the sequence fits TRBJ2-5 better, so the J call may be wrong. The CDR3 totals 14 residues. The germline gives CDR1 SGDLS, CDR2 YYNGEE. The chain's CDR3 is CASSAGLAGGTQYF. DNA of the CDR3: TGTGCCAGCAGCGCGGGACTAGCCGGGGGGACCCAGTACTTC.

There are a few counts of this clonotype. V and J are TRBV29-1 and TRBJ2-1; TRBD2 matches at 7 bases. The J call may be wrong; the DNA end is better matched by TRBJ2-7. This CDR3 contains 14 residues. Germline V gene sequence: CDR1 SQVTM, CDR2 ANQGSEA. In DNA, the CDR3 is TGCAGCGTAACCCCCGGGAGGTCCTACAATGAGCAGTACTTC. Translating gives CSVTPGRSYNEQYF.

This clonotype was counted many times. The rearrangement links TRBV5-1 to TRBJ2-7; 8 bases are shared with TRBD1. Germline CDR1 SGHRS, CDR2 YFSETQ. V lost 5 bases, J lost 4 bases, and 11 bases stayed unmatched. The CDR3 contains 15 residues. The CDR3: CASRDPGTGLYEQYF. The CDR3 nucleotides read TGCGCCAGCAGAGATCCCGGGACAGGACTTTACGAGCAGTACTTC.

The J gene is TRBJ2-7, the V gene TRBV5-6, with no clear D. V dropped 3 bases and J dropped 3 bases, with 7 bases sitting between them. Germline V gives CDR1 SGHDT, CDR2 YYEEEE. The CDR3 sequence is 12 residues long. The chain's CDR3 is CASSSPNYEQYF. For the CDR3, the DNA is TGTGCCAGCAGCTCCCCGAACTACGAGCAGTACTTC.

This sequence joins TRBV5-6 and TRBJ2-4, with D possibly TRBD1 on 6 matching bases. The end of the DNA fits TRBJ2-7 better, so the J call may be wrong. Germline V lookup: CDR1 SGHDT, CDR2 YYEEEE. CDR3 length: 15 residues. The CDR3 loop is CASSPGAGANYEQYF. CDR3 sequence (DNA): TGTGCCAGCAGCCCGGGCGCAGGGGCCAACTACGAGCAGTACTTC.

The chain employs TRBV28 and TRBJ2-6, with a possible D match to TRBD2 (5 bases). The CDR3 totals 17 residues. V was cut by 3 bases and J by 0 bases, with 12 bases left in between. Germline V gives CDR1 MDHEN, CDR2 SYDVKM. The CDR3 nucleotides read TGTGCCAGCAGTTTCTGGGCCGACTACTCTGGGGCCAACGTCCTGACTTTC. This encodes CASSFWADYSGANVLTF.

V and J are TRBV29-1 and TRBJ2-1; 16 bases align to TRBD2. The germline V gene encodes CDR1 SQVTM and CDR2 ANQGSEA. This CDR3 region has 19 residues. The junction had 19 bases not matched to a gene; V was cut back by 7 bases and J by 7 bases. CDR3 DNA sequence: TGCAGCGGCGACCGTGGGGGGCCGGGACTAGCGGGAGGGTGGAATGAGCAGTTCTTC. Encoded protein: CSGDRGGPGLAGGWNEQFF.

Only a few counts were recorded for this clonotype. This chain joins TRBV7-2 and TRBJ2-3; 7 nucleotides align to TRBD2. The CDR3 totals 14 residues. The germline CDR1 and CDR2 sequences are SGHTA and FQGNSA. After removal of 0 bases from V and 5 bases from J, the junction contained 2 bases not matched to a gene. The CDR3 DNA follows: TGTGCCAGCAGCTTAGCGACTAGCTTAGATACGCAGTATTTT. Residues: CASSLATSLDTQYF.

The rearrangement links TRBV5-1 to TRBJ2-1, with D maybe TRBD2 (7 bases). V was pared by 0 bases and J by 2 bases, with 12 bases between. The CDR3 totals 16 residues. Germline loops: CDR1 SGHRS, CDR2 YFSETQ. The CDR3 loop is CASSLVGGAAYNEQFF. CDR3 DNA: TGCGCCAGCAGCTTGGTTGGGGGGGCGGCCTACAATGAGCAGTTCTTC.

V gene TRBV24-1 combines with J gene TRBJ2-5; 14 nucleotides line up with TRBD2. There are 16 residues in the CDR3. Germline V gene data show CDR1 as KGHDR and CDR2 as SFDVKD. Losses at the gene ends were 4 bases for V and 11 bases for J; bases not matched to a gene: 11. The CDR3 nucleotides are TGTGCCACCAGTGACCGAGGGACTAGCGGGAGTATTGAGCAGTACTTC. Translating it yields CATSDRGTSGSIEQYF.

The gene calls are TRBV7-9 and TRBJ1-4; 7 nucleotides agree with TRBD1. This CDR3 contains 14 residues. Germline CDR1 is SEHNR and CDR2 is FQNEAQ (reference sequence). The V gene end was trimmed by 3 bases and the J gene end by 10 bases; junction bases not matched to a gene: 8. CDR3 in amino acids: CASSFGQADGKLFF. DNA of the CDR3: TGTGCCAGCAGCTTCGGACAGGCCGACGGAAAACTGTTTTTT.

The rearrangement joins TRBV7-3 to TRBJ2-5, with 8 bases aligning to TRBD2. The CDR3 has 17 residues. Trimming took 1 base from V and 1 from J; bases not matched to a gene: 8. Germline V CDR1 and CDR2: SGHTA, FQGTGA. In DNA form, the CDR3 reads TGTGCCAGCAGCTTAATAGAGGTTAGCGGGATCCAAGAGACCCAGTACTTC. It specifies CASSLIEVSGIQETQYF.

This clonotype was counted between two and nine times. The chain uses TRBV7-2 and TRBJ1-2; possible D gene TRBD1, 6 bases. In germline, CDR1 is SGHTA, CDR2 FQGNSA. The CDR3 extends over 13 amino acids. V dropped 6 bases and J dropped 7 bases, with 15 bases sitting between them. The CDR3 DNA reads TGTGCCAGCAGACTAGGGGGGGGCTTTGGCTACACCTTC. This translates into CASRLGGGFGYTF.

This clonotype was recorded once. One junction end disagrees with the germline gene, perhaps due to a read error. The chain has TRBV12-3 or TRBV12-4 and TRBJ1-2; 10 bases map to TRBD1. The CDR3 is 14 amino acids. The CDR3 nucleotides are TGTGCCAGCACCCCGGGACAGGGGATGAATGGATACACCTTC. Protein product: CASTPGQGMNGYTF.